These 3 T cell receptor beta chains were sequenced from one sample in a study of regulatory T cells in long-lasting Graves disease. The time point is: newly diagnosed GD, antithyroid drugs for less than 3 months. PBMCs provided the RNA from which the TCR library was made. Building of the TCR beta libraries involved iRepertoire HTBI primers and Arm-PCR of CDR3 regions. TCRdb used MiXCR to reprocess the multiplex PCR reads, holding one entry per CDR3 protein. The sample yields some 340,000 distinct CDR3 sequences, about an eighth seen once. Another study also made use of these data, one on T cells in Graves' hyperthyroidism and ophthalmopathy.

This material consisted of peripheral blood mononuclear cells (PBMCs), taken at new diagnosis, from a patient treated with antithyroid drugs. The source of these receptors is a woman aged 18-35 years with Graves disease.

This clonotype was observed many times. The chain carries TRBV29-1 and TRBJ2-7, with D perhaps TRBD2 (6 bases). Trimming pared 4 bases from V and 9 bases from J, leaving 22 bases between. CDR1 SQVTM and CDR2 ANQGSEA come from the germline V gene. The CDR3 is 14 amino acids. CDR3 in amino acids: CSVVRLAEQEGQYF. In DNA, the CDR3 is TGCAGCGTTGTACGACTGGCCGAACAGGAGGGGCAGTACTTC.

This clonotype was detected ten times or more. The J gene is TRBJ1-1, the V gene TRBV7-2; TRBD1 matches 8 bases. The J segment lost 11 bases and the V segment lost 0 bases, leaving 11 bases of the junction unmatched. From germline, CDR1 is SGHTA and CDR2 FQGNSA. This CDR3 is built from 15 residues. For the CDR3, the DNA is TGTGCCAGCAGCTTAGCGTTCGGACAGGGAGGTCGGGCTTTCTTT. Translating gives CASSLAFGQGGRAFF.

This clonotype was detected a few times. J is TRBJ1-1 and V is TRBV20-1; the match to TRBD1 covers 11 bases. V shed 1 base and J 3 bases; nucleotides not matched to a gene: 1. Germline CDR1 and CDR2: DFQATT and SNEGSKA (reference sequence). CDR3 length equals 14 residues. CDR3: CSARAGQGDTEAFF. CDR3 nucleotides: TGCAGTGCTAGAGCGGGACAGGGGGACACTGAAGCTTTCTTT.